Presented here are 27 T cell receptor beta chains from one specimen sequenced in a study of PD-L1 blockade in urothelial cancer. Libraries were prepared by immunoSEQ multiplex PCR; TCRdb keeps only in-frame clonotypes and omits some of them. The repertoire holds about 73,000 clones, with around nine tenths as singletons. This specimen consisted of PBMCs, obtained around atezolizumab (anti-PD-L1) treatment. The receptors here all came from a man aged 55 to 69 with urothelial cancer.

The chain is built from TRBV27 and TRBJ2-1; 9 nucleotides align to TRBD2. CDR1 MNHEY and CDR2 SMNVEV come from the germline V gene (reference sequence). The CDR3 has 15 residues. Trimming at V came to 3 bases and at J to 4 bases, leaving 4 bases not matched to a gene. The CDR3 sequence is CASSFASGIYNEQFF. CDR3 DNA: TGTGCCAGCAGTTTTGCTAGCGGGATATACAATGAGCAGTTCTTC.

The J gene is TRBJ2-7, the V gene TRBV30; D is possibly TRBD2 (7 bases). The CDR3 runs to 16 residues. CDR1 is GTSNPN, CDR2 SVGIG, per germline (reference sequence). The V end was cut by 0 bases, the J end by 7 bases, with 22 bases between. CDR3 amino acids: CAWSVDALRGHKEQYF. Here the CDR3 DNA reads TGTGCCTGGAGTGTGGATGCTTTGCGGGGGCATAAAGAGCAGTACTTC.

The chain joins TRBV6-1 to TRBJ1-5; possible D gene TRBD1, 5 bases. The ends were cut back, 7 bases at V and 6 bases at J, with 16 bases in the middle. The CDR3 is 14 residues long. Germline V CDR1 and CDR2: MNHNS, SASEGT. The CDR3 loop reads CASNTDAGPQPQHF. CDR3 nucleotides: TGTGCCAGCAATACGGACGCGGGACCTCAGCCCCAGCATTTT.

This sequence joins TRBV7-6 and TRBJ2-1; the match to TRBD2 covers 8 bases. J was trimmed by 5 bases and V by 3 bases; bases with no gene match: 9. CDR1 and CDR2 (germline): SGHVS, FNYEAQ. The CDR3 runs 16 residues. This CDR3 is CASSFRSGRSHNEQFF. The DNA for the CDR3 is TGTGCCAGCAGCTTCAGAAGCGGGAGATCGCACAATGAGCAGTTCTTC.

The chain has TRBV5-1 and TRBJ1-1; a weak D match, TRBD1 (5 bases). The germline gives CDR1 SGHRS, CDR2 YFSETQ. V lost 0 bases and J 0 bases, leaving 12 bases between the germline ends. CDR3 size: 16 residues. The DNA for the CDR3 is TGCGCCAGCAGCTTGGTGGCGACAGAAATGAACACTGAAGCTTTCTTT. It translates to CASSLVATEMNTEAFF. Supplemented by reference TRBV5-1 and TRBJ1-1, the full variable domain reads KAGVTQTPRYLIKTRGQQVTLSCSPISGHRSVSWYQQTPGQGLQFLFEYFSETQRNKGNFPGRFSGRQFSNSRSEMNVSTLELGDSALYLCASSLVATEMNTEAFFGQGTRLTVV.

V usage is TRBV5-1 and J usage is TRBJ1-3, with 7 bases fitting TRBD1. V shed 4 bases, J shed 3 bases, and the junction held 4 bases outside the gene matches. The CDR3 loop spans 14 amino acids. Germline V gene data show CDR1 as SGHRS and CDR2 as YFSETQ. CDR3 sequence reads: CASSRQGLGNTIYF. The DNA for the CDR3 is TGCGCCAGCAGCCGACAGGGACTTGGAAACACCATATATTTT.

The V gene is TRBV7-4, the J gene TRBJ1-1; D might be TRBD1 (6 bases). With 3 bases removed from V and 1 base from J, the gap between germline ends came to 18 bases. Germline V gene lookup returns CDR1 SGHVT and CDR2 SQSDAQ. This CDR3 contains 17 residues. CDR3 nucleotide sequence: TGTGCCAGCAGCTTGACCGCTATGAAGGACAGGAACACTGAAGCTTTCTTT. It encodes CASSLTAMKDRNTEAFF.

This chain uses TRBV15 with TRBJ2-7, with 7 bases aligning to TRBD1. V was clipped by 1 base and J by 2 bases; unmatched bases: 5. The length of the CDR3 is 15 residues. CDR1 LNHNV and CDR2 YYDKDF come from the germline V gene (reference sequence). In DNA, the CDR3 is TGTGCCACCAGCAGAGGGACAGGATACACCTACGAGCAGTACTTC. Protein sequence: CATSRGTGYTYEQYF.

The chain is built from TRBV2 and TRBJ2-5, with D possibly being TRBD1 (5 bases). The germline V gene has CDR1 SNHLY and CDR2 FYNNEI. The CDR3 is made up of 13 amino acids. Trimming stripped 3 bases from V and 5 bases from J, with 10 bases between. In DNA, the CDR3 is TGTGCCAGCAGTGATCAGGGCTGGGAGACCCAGTACTTC. Its translation is CASSDQGWETQYF.

This chain connects TRBV28 to TRBJ1-1, with 10 bases matching TRBD1. The ends lost 7 bases at V and 7 bases at J; junction bases unmatched: 15. The CDR3 extends over 16 amino acids. The V gene's germline CDR1 is MDHEN and CDR2 SYDVKM. The CDR3, as DNA: TGTGCCAGCAAGCCGGGACAGGGGATAGGAGTCAGTGAAGCTTTCTTT. It codes for CASKPGQGIGVSEAFF.

The chain couples TRBV7-9 to TRBJ2-3; D might be TRBD1 (5 bases). This CDR3 region has 13 residues. The germline gives CDR1 SEHNR, CDR2 FQNEAQ (reference sequence). V lost 1 base and J lost 9, with 11 bases in between. The CDR3 protein is CASSLDMGRTQYF. The CDR3 DNA reads TGTGCCAGCAGCTTAGATATGGGGCGAACGCAGTATTTT. The complete variable domain, with remaining parts taken from reference TRBV7-9 and TRBJ2-3, reads DTGVSQNPRHKITKRGQNVTFRCDPISEHNRLYWYRQTLGQGPEFLTYFQNEAQLEKSRLLSDRFSAERPKGSFSTLEIQRTEQGDSAMYLCASSLDMGRTQYFGPGTRLTVL.

The V call is TRBV7-2, the J call TRBJ2-7; 8 bases are a match to TRBD1. The germline CDR1 and CDR2 sequences are SGHTA and FQGNSA. V lost 5 bases to trimming and J lost 4 bases; unmatched junction nucleotides: 4. The CDR3 sequence is 13 residues long. This chain's CDR3 is CASSTGQGYEQYF. The CDR3 coding sequence is TGTGCCAGCAGCACTGGACAGGGTTACGAGCAGTACTTC. The full variable domain, with the rest looked up from reference TRBV7-2 and TRBJ2-7, is GAGVSQSPSNKVTEKGKDVELRCDPISGHTALYWYRQSLGQGLEFLIYFQGNSAPDKSGLPSDRFSAERTGGSVSTLTIQRTQQEDSAVYLCASSTGQGYEQYFGPGTRLTVT.

This clone was counted between two and nine times. The genes are TRBV7-3 and TRBJ2-2; D is uncertain. Germline CDR1 reads SGHTA; CDR2 reads FQGTGA. The CDR3 is 15 residues long. V was pared by 1 base and J by 1 base, with 7 bases between. CDR3: CASSLSPQNTGELFF. The CDR3 DNA is TGTGCCAGCAGCTTAAGCCCACAGAACACCGGGGAGCTGTTTTTT.

The chain employs TRBV29-1 and TRBJ1-2; D ambiguous. The CDR3 runs 15 residues. The V gene's germline CDR1 is SQVTM and CDR2 ANQGSEA. V dropped 4 bases and J dropped 2 bases, with 17 bases sitting between them. In nucleotides, the CDR3 is TGCAGCGTTGTTCGCAACGTCGGGAACAACTATGGCTACACCTTC. Its translation: CSVVRNVGNNYGYTF.

This chain uses TRBV4-2 with TRBJ1-1, with 8 bases that match TRBD1. This CDR3 is 16 amino acids long. J was trimmed by 0 bases and V by 5 bases; bases with no gene match: 8. CDR1 and CDR2 from the germline V gene are LGHNA and YNFKEQ. This CDR3 is CASSSDRGPMNTEAFF. As DNA, the CDR3 is TGTGCCAGCAGCTCCGACAGGGGCCCCATGAACACTGAAGCTTTCTTT.

The CDR3 nucleotides read TGTGCCAGCAGCGTAGCCCCGGTGACTTCCGGGGACGGGGAGCTGTTTTTT. Translated: CASSVAPVTSGDGELFF. The chain couples TRBV9 to TRBJ2-2; maybe TRBD2 (5 bases). V was cut by 0 bases and J by 7 bases, with 19 bases left in between. Germline V gene data show CDR1 as SGDLS and CDR2 as YYNGEE. The CDR3 is made up of 17 amino acids.

J is TRBJ2-3 and V is TRBV7-9; D unclear. The V and J ends lost 7 bases and 0 bases respectively, with 8 bases between them. Germline-derived CDR1 and CDR2 are SEHNR and FQNEAQ (reference sequence). This CDR3 comprises 13 residues. The CDR3 bases are TGTGCCAGCACCGTATTTAGCACAGATACGCAGTATTTT. The encoded protein is CASTVFSTDTQYF.

The chain links TRBV25-1 to TRBJ2-5; D may be TRBD2 (5 bases). This CDR3 is built from 13 residues. V was pared by 4 bases and J by 7 bases, with 13 bases between. Germline V gene sequence: CDR1 MGHDK, CDR2 SYGVNS. The CDR3 reads CASSVADGRTQYF. In nucleotides, the CDR3 is TGTGCCAGCAGTGTGGCCGATGGGAGGACCCAGTACTTC.

This clone has just a few counts. The CDR3 region is CSVVGSSSNQPQHF. Written as DNA, the CDR3 is TGCAGCGTTGTAGGGAGTTCAAGCAATCAGCCCCAGCATTTT. V and J are TRBV29-1 and TRBJ1-5; D is undetermined. With 4 bases removed from V and 1 base from J, the gap between germline ends came to 11 bases. Germline CDR1 SQVTM, CDR2 ANQGSEA. The CDR3 has 14 amino acids.

There are a few counts of this clone. The gene calls are TRBV5-1 and TRBJ2-2, with D perhaps TRBD2 (5 bases). The germline gives CDR1 SGHRS, CDR2 YFSETQ. With 1 base removed from V and 3 bases from J, the gap between germline ends came to 7 bases. CDR3 size: 14 residues. CDR3 residues: CASSLYSDTGELFF. The CDR3 region has the DNA TGCGCCAGCAGCTTGTATAGCGACACCGGGGAGCTGTTTTTT.

The chain joins TRBV7-6 to TRBJ2-3; TRBD2 might be the D (6 bases). Between the trimmed V and J ends, which lost 0 bases and 1 base, there was a span of 11 bases. CDR3 length: 16 amino acids. Germline V lookup: CDR1 SGHVS, CDR2 FNYEAQ. CDR3 coding DNA: TGTGCCAGCAGCTTAGCTATAGCGGATCGCACAGATACGCAGTATTTT. It translates to CASSLAIADRTDTQYF.

V usage is TRBV19 and J usage is TRBJ2-3; tentatively, D is TRBD1 (7 bases). Per the germline V gene, CDR1 is LNHDA and CDR2 is SQIVND (reference sequence). The CDR3 has 17 residues. V lost 5 bases and J 2 bases, leaving 20 bases between the germline ends. The CDR3 DNA reads TGTGCCAGTAGTGTAACTCAGGGGGGCGGGCACACAGATACGCAGTATTTT. Translating it yields CASSVTQGGGHTDTQYF.

This chain joins TRBV5-1 and TRBJ1-2, with 8 bases fitting TRBD1. The CDR3 extends over 16 amino acids. In germline, CDR1 is SGHRS, CDR2 YFSETQ. With V trimmed by 4 bases and J by 3 bases, 11 bases remained unmatched. In DNA form, the CDR3 reads TGCGCCAGCAGCGCAGAAGACAGGGGCCGATACTATGGCTACACCTTC. Its protein is CASSAEDRGRYYGYTF. Full variable domain (remainder filled in from reference TRBV5-1 and TRBJ1-2): KAGVTQTPRYLIKTRGQQVTLSCSPISGHRSVSWYQQTPGQGLQFLFEYFSETQRNKGNFPGRFSGRQFSNSRSEMNVSTLELGDSALYLCASSAEDRGRYYGYTFGSGTRLTVV.

The chain joins TRBV28 to TRBJ2-3; 9 bases match TRBD1. The CDR3 totals 14 residues. Germline trimming cut 7 bases from V and 4 bases from J; bases unmatched to any gene: 6. Germline lookup yields CDR1 MDHEN and CDR2 SYDVKM. This chain's CDR3 is CASNTGGGSDTQYF. The CDR3 DNA reads as TGTGCCAGCAACACAGGGGGCGGGTCAGATACGCAGTATTTT.

CDR3 bases: TGTGCCAGCAGCCTACGGGACACCTACGAGCAGTACTTC. Protein: CASSLRDTYEQYF. The chain uses TRBV21-1 and TRBJ2-7; the listed D gene, TRBD1, was not tested against the DNA. TRBV21-1 is annotated as a pseudogene. The CDR3 runs to 13 residues.

The chain employs TRBV29-1 and TRBJ1-1; D gene unclear. The CDR3 consists of 12 residues. Deletions cut 4 bases from V and 1 base from J, with 7 bases between. Germline V gene lookup returns CDR1 SQVTM and CDR2 ANQGSEA. The CDR3 loop is CSVGHKNTEAFF. The CDR3 DNA is TGCAGCGTTGGACACAAGAACACTGAAGCTTTCTTT.

This clone showed up just once. The CDR3 reads CASSSSRGGIRANYGYTF. The CDR3 bases are TGTGCCAGCAGTTCATCCCGAGGGGGTATCCGAGCTAACTATGGCTACACCTTC. V usage is TRBV27 and J usage is TRBJ1-2; tentative D call: TRBD1 (6 bases). With 4 bases removed from V and 0 bases from J, the gap between germline ends came to 21 bases. From germline, CDR1 is MNHEY and CDR2 SMNVEV (reference sequence). CDR3 length: 18 residues.